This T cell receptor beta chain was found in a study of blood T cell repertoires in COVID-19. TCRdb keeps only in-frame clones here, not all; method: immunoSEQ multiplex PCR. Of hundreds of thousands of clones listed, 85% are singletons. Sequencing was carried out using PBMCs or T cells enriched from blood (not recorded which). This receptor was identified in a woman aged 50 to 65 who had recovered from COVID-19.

In nucleotides, the CDR3 is TGTGCCAGCAGCACCTATTCTTTAGATACGCAGTATTTT. This encodes CASSTYSLDTQYF. The chain recombines TRBV5-6 with TRBJ2-3; no firm D call. Trimming shortened V by 4 bases and J by 5 bases, and 11 bases separated the two germline ends. Germline V CDR1 and CDR2: SGHDT, YYEEEE. The CDR3 sequence is 13 residues long. Using reference TRBV5-6 and TRBJ2-3 for the parts outside the CDR3, the full variable domain is DAGVTQSPTHLIKTRGQQVTLRCSPKSGHDTVSWYQQALGQGPQFIFQYYEEEERQRGNFPDRFSGHQFPNYSSELNVNALLLGDSALYLCASSTYSLDTQYFGPGTRLTVL.